Given below is one TCR beta chain in context. The use of a sample-barcoded 5' primer and a J-beta primer mix characterized a second PCR of about 7 to 12 cycles. Via MiXCR, TCRdb re-called the 5' RACE reads, giving one row per CDR3 protein. The sample shows over a million distinct CDR3 sequences, 35% to 55% of them seen only once. The source of the sample is a study of blood T cells in healthy people across ages. CDR3 length equals 11 residues. Germline V gives CDR1 SQVTM, CDR2 ANQGSEA. V was cut by 7 bases and J by 4 bases, with 10 bases left in between. The V call is TRBV29-1, the J call TRBJ1-1; D call uncertain. Sequences were obtained from blood. The TCR comes from a woman aged 55-69 years in good health. The CDR3 protein is CSGGDGTEAFF. For the CDR3, the DNA is TGCAGCGGTGGCGACGGCACTGAAGCTTTCTTT. Drawing the rest from reference TRBV29-1 and TRBJ1-1, the complete variable domain is SAVISQKPSRDICQRGTSLTIQCQVDSQVTMMFWYRQQPGQSLTLIATANQGSEATYESGFVIDKFPISRPNLTFSTLTVSNMSPEDSSIYLCSGGDGTEAFFGQGTRLTVV.